Only a few counts were recorded for the clone carrying this T cell receptor (beta chain). Its cognate antigen is unknown. The data are from a study of metastatic and nonmetastatic thyroid tumors. Study overall: Blood and tumor or nodule tissue repertoires from malignant and benign thyroid patients were compared. Findings and limits, study-wide: The study reportedly found significantly higher TCR beta diversity in malignant thyroid tumors than benign nodules, in blood and tumor.

CDR3 length: 14 amino acids. From germline, CDR1 is MNHNS and CDR2 SASEGT. V was clipped by 6 bases and J by 10 bases, with 19 bases between them. Treatment of any kind had been given to no patient before thyroid surgery. TCRdb re-clonotyped the PCR reads via MiXCR. The sample records tens of thousands of clones, under 20% being singletons. The chain has TRBV6-1 and TRBJ2-1, with D maybe TRBD2 (6 bases). The sequenced sample was tumor tissue. The sequence came from a female donor with papillary thyroid cancer or a benign thyroid nodule (not recorded which). Some clones in this sample may be carry-over from other donors' samples. DNA of the CDR3: TGTGCCAGCAGCATACGCGGGGAACAAGGGGAGCAGTTCTTC. Translation: CASSIRGEQGEQFF.